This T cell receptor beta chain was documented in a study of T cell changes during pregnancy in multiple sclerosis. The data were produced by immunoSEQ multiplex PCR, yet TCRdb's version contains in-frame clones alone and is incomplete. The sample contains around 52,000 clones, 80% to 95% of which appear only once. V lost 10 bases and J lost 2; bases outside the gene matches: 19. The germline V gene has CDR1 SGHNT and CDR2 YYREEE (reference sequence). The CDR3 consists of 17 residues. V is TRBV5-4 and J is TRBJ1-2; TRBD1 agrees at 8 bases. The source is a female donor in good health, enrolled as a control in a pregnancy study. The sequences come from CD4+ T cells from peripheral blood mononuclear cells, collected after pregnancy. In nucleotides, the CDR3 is TGTGCCTATTCACTTGGGGTACAGGGGGTAGGGAACTATGGCTACACCTTC. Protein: CAYSLGVQGVGNYGYTF.